This TCR beta chain was recovered during a study of blood T cells in healthy people across ages. For the second PCR, which ran for roughly 6 to 12 cycles, a sample-barcoded 5' primer and a J-beta primer mix were used. TCRdb passed the 5' RACE reads through MiXCR, listing each CDR3 protein once. The table records 850,000 to 1,300,000 distinct CDR3 sequences, 35% to 50% of them present only once. This clonotype was seen just once. This CDR3 is 14 amino acids long. Germline CDR1 is LNHDA and CDR2 is SQIVND (reference sequence). Material for sequencing was blood. This TCR was sampled from a woman aged 55-70 years in good health. The V gene is TRBV19, the J gene TRBJ2-7, with D perhaps TRBD2 (7 bases). The better agreement between TRBJ2-5 and the DNA end casts doubt on the J call. The CDR3 coding sequence is TGTGCCAGTAGTAAGGGGGGGGAGATAGAGACCCAGTACTTC. This gives the protein CASSKGGEIETQYF.